This TCR beta chain was profiled in a study of T cell changes during pregnancy in multiple sclerosis. Generated by immunoSEQ multiplex PCR, the TCRdb table keeps only in-frame clones and is missing some. The sample lists more than 95,000 clones; about 91% were seen once. The V and J ends lost 4 bases and 1 base respectively, with 8 bases between them. CDR3 length: 13 residues. The germline gives CDR1 SGHDN, CDR2 FVKESK. The chain couples TRBV14 to TRBJ2-7; D call uncertain. Sequences were derived from peripheral blood, sampled after pregnancy. The sequence came from a female donor with multiple sclerosis, enrolled in a pregnancy study. The DNA of the CDR3 is TGTGCCAGCAGCCCCCCTTATTCCTACGAGCAGTACTTC. Translated: CASSPPYSYEQYF.